Each of the 32 T cell receptor beta chains below was sequenced from the same sample in a study of blood T cell repertoires in COVID-19. Assay used: immunoSEQ multiplex PCR; TCRdb lists only in-frame clones, some missing. The data hold some 200,000 clones, with around 80% observed a single time. Sequenced: peripheral blood. The receptors derive from a woman in her twenties or thirties with COVID-19, enrolled during active disease.

The table lists this clone with a count of one. The rearrangement uses TRBV18 and TRBJ2-1, with 11 bases fitting TRBD2. The CDR3 totals 15 residues. Germline CDR1 is KGHSH and CDR2 is LQKENI. Losses at the gene ends were 6 bases for V and 5 bases for J; bases not matched to a gene: 6. The CDR3 DNA follows: TGTGCCAGCTCGCTGGGACTAGCGGCTAACAATGAGCAGTTCTTC. It is translated as CASSLGLAANNEQFF.

This chain uses TRBV11-2 with TRBJ2-1; 10 nucleotides agree with TRBD2. V lost 3 bases to trimming and J lost 7 bases; unmatched junction nucleotides: 6. CDR1 and CDR2 from the germline V gene are SGHAT and FQNNGV. The CDR3 runs to 15 residues. The CDR3 loop reads CASSFLLAGLNEQFF. Written as DNA, the CDR3 is TGTGCCAGCAGCTTTCTACTAGCGGGATTGAATGAGCAGTTCTTC. Full variable domain (rest looked up from reference TRBV11-2 and TRBJ2-1): EAGVAQSPRYKIIEKRQSVAFWCNPISGHATLYWYQQILGQGPKLLIQFQNNGVVDDSQLPKDRFSAERLKGVDSTLKIQPAKLEDSAVYLCASSFLLAGLNEQFFGPGTRLTVL.

A remark on this clone: Compared with germline, one end of the junction differs, possibly owing to a read error. The gene calls are TRBV11-2 and TRBJ1-4, with 7 bases fitting TRBD1. Germline CDR1 and CDR2: SGHAT and FQNNGV. CDR3 length equals 16 residues. The CDR3 protein is CASSVDRAATNEKLFF. In DNA, the CDR3 is TGTGCCAGCAGCGTAGACAGGGCCGCAACTAATGAAAAACTGTTTTTT.

The genes are TRBV4-1 and TRBJ2-3; 7 bases map to TRBD2. Germline values: CDR1 MGHRA, CDR2 YSYEKL. The CDR3 has 16 residues. With 4 bases clipped from V and 5 bases from J, the junction kept 12 bases outside the gene matches. CDR3 bases: TGCGCCAGCAGCCCTCTCGCGGGAGCGGCGGGAGATACGCAGTATTTT. Translating it yields CASSPLAGAAGDTQYF.

The V gene is TRBV7-2, the J gene TRBJ2-2; 8 nucleotides line up with TRBD2. J gave up 0 bases and V 6 bases, and 9 bases lay outside the gene matches. Germline values: CDR1 SGHTA, CDR2 FQGNSA. This CDR3 has 17 residues. As DNA, the CDR3 is TGTGCCAGCAGTTCTGCTCCGGGACTAGCGAACACCGGGGAGCTGTTTTTT. This sequence encodes CASSSAPGLANTGELFF.

In its sample, this clone was seen a few times. The chain links TRBV11-2 to TRBJ1-1; 7 nucleotides align to TRBD1. The CDR3 totals 12 residues. Germline-derived CDR1 and CDR2 are SGHAT and FQNNGV. After removal of 5 bases from V and 10 bases from J, the junction contained 7 bases not matched to a gene. The CDR3 is CASSGRGRRAFF. The CDR3 nucleotides are TGTGCCAGCAGCGGCAGGGGGAGGAGAGCTTTCTTT.

The J gene is TRBJ2-2, the V gene TRBV6-5; TRBD1 matches at 9 bases. V shed 2 bases, J shed 5 bases, and the junction held 3 bases outside the gene matches. Germline V CDR1 and CDR2: MNHEY, SVGAGI. The CDR3 has 15 residues. In DNA, the CDR3 is TGTGCCAGCAGTTACCGGGACAGGGTTACCGGGGAGCTGTTTTTT. Its translation: CASSYRDRVTGELFF.

This sequence joins TRBV2 and TRBJ1-1; 8 bases align to TRBD1. Germline trimming cut 11 bases from V and 4 bases from J; bases unmatched to any gene: 3. Germline assignment: CDR1 SNHLY and CDR2 FYNNEI. The CDR3 sequence is 11 residues long. The CDR3, as DNA: TGTGCCGACAGGGGTCGCACTGAAGCTTTCTTT. Its protein product is CADRGRTEAFF.

The V and J genes are TRBV30 and TRBJ2-1; a weak D match, TRBD1 (6 bases). This CDR3 comprises 13 residues. The germline gives CDR1 GTSNPN, CDR2 SVGIG (reference sequence). V lost 2 bases and J 8 bases, leaving 13 bases between the germline ends. CDR3 sequence: CAWSPGTTDEQFF. For the CDR3, the DNA is TGTGCCTGGAGTCCCGGGACAACCGATGAGCAGTTCTTC.

The rearrangement uses TRBV5-6 and TRBJ1-1; D remains ambiguous. Germline-derived CDR1 and CDR2 are SGHDT and YYEEEE. V was clipped by 6 bases and J by 0 bases, with 15 bases between them. The CDR3 is 15 residues long. The CDR3 is CASNSPQVMNTEAFF. CDR3 sequence (DNA): TGTGCCAGCAACAGCCCCCAGGTCATGAACACTGAAGCTTTCTTT.

This sequence joins TRBV30 and TRBJ2-7; 11 bases are a match to TRBD2. Trimming removed 3 bases from V and 6 bases from J; junction bases left unmatched: 13. The CDR3 covers 16 residues. Germline CDR1 and CDR2: GTSNPN and SVGIG (reference sequence). The CDR3 bases are TGTGCCTGGAGGGGATACGGGACTAGCGGATCGGTCGAGCAGTACTTC. Protein: CAWRGYGTSGSVEQYF.

The gene calls are TRBV5-6 and TRBJ2-2; D is possibly TRBD2 (6 bases). CDR3 length: 15 amino acids. V was shortened by 4 bases and J by 3 bases, with 13 bases between the two germline ends. Looked up from germline, CDR1 is SGHDT and CDR2 is YYEEEE. The CDR3 here is CASSPGTPYTGELFF. DNA of the CDR3: TGTGCCAGCAGCCCGGGGACTCCCTACACCGGGGAGCTGTTTTTT. Together with reference TRBV5-6 and TRBJ2-2, the CDR3 gives the full variable domain: DAGVTQSPTHLIKTRGQQVTLRCSPKSGHDTVSWYQQALGQGPQFIFQYYEEEERQRGNFPDRFSGHQFPNYSSELNVNALLLGDSALYLCASSPGTPYTGELFFGEGSRLTVL.

The genes are TRBV19 and TRBJ1-5, with D unclear. The germline V gene encodes CDR1 LNHDA and CDR2 SQIVND (reference sequence). The V end lost 5 bases, the J end lost 4 bases, and 9 bases lay between the germline ends. The CDR3 contains 13 residues. The CDR3 nucleotides read TGTGCCAGTAGTGAGAATTTAAATCAGCCCCAGCATTTT. This gives the protein CASSENLNQPQHF.

The rearrangement links TRBV5-1 to TRBJ2-3, with 8 positions matching TRBD2. CDR1 and CDR2 (germline): SGHRS, YFSETQ. Trimming removed 3 bases from V and 5 bases from J; junction bases left unmatched: 11. The CDR3 contains 16 residues. The CDR3 DNA follows: TGCGCCAGCAGCTCCTTAGCGGGGTCGGGGGGAGATACGCAGTATTTT. Translating it yields CASSSLAGSGGDTQYF.

The CDR3 DNA reads TGTGCCAGCAGCTTACAGGGGGAAGCTTTCTTT. Its translation: CASSLQGEAFF. V is TRBV5-6 and J is TRBJ1-1, with 7 bases that match TRBD1. Germline V gives CDR1 SGHDT, CDR2 YYEEEE. The V segment lost 2 bases and the J segment 8 bases; nucleotides outside the gene matches: 0. The CDR3 has 11 residues.

The CDR3 loop is CASSGNQPQHF. The CDR3 coding sequence is TGTGCCAGCTCGGGCAATCAGCCCCAGCATTTT. V and J are TRBV28 and TRBJ1-5; D call uncertain. Deletions cut 8 bases from V and 2 bases from J, with 4 bases between. The CDR3 is made up of 11 amino acids. Germline CDR1 is MDHEN and CDR2 is SYDVKM.

The CDR3 coding sequence is TGTGCCAGCAGTGAAACGGACAGTGAAAAACTGTTTTTT. This gives the protein CASSETDSEKLFF. This sequence joins TRBV6-1 and TRBJ1-4; TRBD1 might be the D (6 bases). CDR1 and CDR2 from the germline V gene are MNHNS and SASEGT. CDR3 length: 13 amino acids. The V end was cut by 2 bases, the J end by 7 bases, with 8 bases between.

The chain employs TRBV5-4 and TRBJ2-1; D possibly corresponds to TRBD1 (6 bases). The CDR3 totals 14 residues. Germline lookup yields CDR1 SGHNT and CDR2 YYREEE (reference sequence). Trimming cost V 5 bases and J 4 bases, with 13 bases left between them. The CDR3 DNA is TGTGCCAGCAGGGGGAAGGGGGATTACAATGAGCAGTTCTTC. Encoded protein: CASRGKGDYNEQFF.

The chain carries TRBV15 and TRBJ2-2, with D possibly being TRBD2 (6 bases). The CDR3 spans 17 residues. The V end was cut by 0 bases, the J end by 7 bases, with 18 bases between. Germline V lookup: CDR1 LNHNV, CDR2 YYDKDF (reference sequence). The CDR3, as DNA: TGTGCCACCAGCAGAGATGGTAGGAGGGATATGAACGGGGAGCTGTTTTTT. Translation gives CATSRDGRRDMNGELFF.

A few counts support this clone. V usage is TRBV28 and J usage is TRBJ2-1; 8 bases map to TRBD2. V was pared by 10 bases and J by 13 bases, with 6 bases of the junction left unmatched. The CDR3 has 10 amino acids. In germline, CDR1 is MDHEN, CDR2 SYDVKM. CDR3 nucleotides: TGTGCCACTGGCGGGACTAGACAGTTCTTC. Protein sequence: CATGGTRQFF.

The chain employs TRBV19 and TRBJ2-3; 8 bases agree with TRBD1. The germline gives CDR1 LNHDA, CDR2 SQIVND (reference sequence). The CDR3 contains 11 residues. The V and J ends lost 9 bases and 9 bases, in that order; junction bases with no gene match: 5. This CDR3 is CASQQGETQYF. As DNA, the CDR3 is TGTGCCAGCCAACAGGGGGAAACGCAGTATTTT.

V is TRBV5-8 and J is TRBJ1-2; 8 bases line up with TRBD1. The CDR3 is made up of 13 amino acids. Trimming at V came to 1 base and at J to 5 bases, leaving 1 base not matched to a gene. Per germline, CDR1 SGHTS and CDR2 YDEGEE. CDR3 in DNA: TGTGCCAGCAGCTTGAACAGGGGGTATGGCTACACCTTC. Protein sequence: CASSLNRGYGYTF.

V is TRBV19 and J is TRBJ1-1; D not resolved. In germline, CDR1 is LNHDA, CDR2 SQIVND (reference sequence). The length of the CDR3 is 13 residues. Trimming stripped 0 bases from V and 0 bases from J, with 2 bases between. The CDR3 protein is CASSIDLNTEAFF. In DNA form, the CDR3 reads TGTGCCAGTAGTATAGACTTGAACACTGAAGCTTTCTTT.

The V gene is TRBV29-1, the J gene TRBJ1-1; a possible D gene is TRBD1 (5 bases). The CDR3 extends over 17 amino acids. The V end was cut by 6 bases, the J end by 4 bases, with 27 bases between. The germline CDR1 and CDR2 sequences are SQVTM and ANQGSEA. The CDR3: CSVRNPGLVGEGTEAFF. The CDR3 DNA reads TGCAGCGTACGCAATCCGGGACTCGTGGGGGAAGGCACTGAAGCTTTCTTT.

The chain joins TRBV6-2 or TRBV6-3 to TRBJ1-2; a weak D match, TRBD1 (5 bases). The germline V gene encodes CDR1 MNHEY and CDR2 SVGEGT. Trimming removed 0 bases at V and 3 bases at J, with 8 bases between. The CDR3 is made up of 14 amino acids. CDR3: CASSYSEGYYGYTF. The CDR3 region has the DNA TGTGCCAGCAGTTACTCGGAGGGGTACTATGGCTACACCTTC.

This clone was seen only once. The rearrangement links TRBV9 to TRBJ2-5; 14 bases agree with TRBD2. J was trimmed by 5 bases and V by 1 base; bases with no gene match: 7. The CDR3 length is 17 residues. The germline CDR1 and CDR2 sequences are SGDLS and YYNGEE. The CDR3 region has the DNA TGTGCCAGCAGCGTACCGACTAGCGGGGGGGCTGTTGAGACCCAGTACTTC. Translation gives CASSVPTSGGAVETQYF.

This chain connects TRBV5-6 to TRBJ2-3, with a tentative D call TRBD1 (5 bases). V was trimmed by 1 base and J by 5 bases, leaving 14 bases between them. The CDR3 is 15 residues long. Germline values: CDR1 SGHDT, CDR2 YYEEEE. CDR3 coding DNA: TGTGCCAGCAGCTTGCTGGGGCCCGCAGGAGATACGCAGTATTTT. Its translation: CASSLLGPAGDTQYF.

The rearrangement uses TRBV28 and TRBJ1-5; no clear D. The CDR3 has 13 residues. In germline, CDR1 is MDHEN, CDR2 SYDVKM. Deletions cut 4 bases from V and 3 bases from J, with 7 bases between. This chain's CDR3 is CASSWVANQPQHF. Here the CDR3 DNA reads TGTGCCAGCAGTTGGGTAGCCAATCAGCCCCAGCATTTT.

The V and J genes are TRBV4-1 and TRBJ1-5, with 10 positions matching TRBD1. CDR3 length: 13 amino acids. Per germline, CDR1 MGHRA and CDR2 YSYEKL. Trimming at V came to 5 bases and at J to 7 bases, leaving 2 bases not matched to a gene. CDR3 residues: CASSGQGGQPQHF. The CDR3 DNA reads as TGCGCCAGCAGCGGACAGGGGGGACAGCCCCAGCATTTT.

The chain carries TRBV9 and TRBJ2-3; D is undetermined. This CDR3 is 16 amino acids long. Trimming left V 0 bases short and J 1 base short, with 12 bases between. Germline-derived CDR1 and CDR2 are SGDLS and YYNGEE. CDR3 amino acids: CASSVGSLVRTDTQYF. Written as DNA, the CDR3 is TGTGCCAGCAGCGTAGGCAGCCTAGTACGCACAGATACGCAGTATTTT.

The J gene is TRBJ1-1, the V gene TRBV2; 9 positions agree with TRBD1. CDR1 is SNHLY and CDR2 is FYNNEI in the germline V gene. The V segment lost 4 bases and the J segment 6 bases; nucleotides outside the gene matches: 6. The CDR3 loop spans 14 amino acids. The DNA of the CDR3 is TGTGCCAGCAGTGCCTTACAGGGGGCCCCTGAAGCTTTCTTT. Its protein is CASSALQGAPEAFF.

The chain is built from TRBV4-3 and TRBJ2-2; 8 bases map to TRBD1. The germline V gene encodes CDR1 LGHNA and CDR2 YSLEER. V dropped 4 bases and J dropped 3; count of bases not matched to a gene: 4. There are 15 residues in the CDR3. The CDR3 nucleotides are TGCGCCAGCAGCCTCCAGGGGGCAGACACCGGGGAGCTGTTTTTT. It is translated as CASSLQGADTGELFF.